This record concerns one T cell receptor beta chain sequence. This specimen comes from a study of blood T cell repertoires in COVID-19. Across the whole study: The United States, Italy and Spain were the sources of the acute and convalescent COVID-19 samples. PBMCs, B-cell-depleted T cells, or T cells were the source of the cDNA or gDNA that made up the material.

Per the original methods: Using reference gene primer amplification, nucleated cell counts were estimated. Here immunoSEQ multiplex PCR was the method, and the copy in TCRdb shows in-frame clones only, minus some. That table gives V, J and clone size, and the DNA gave D and trimming. The sample shows around 140,000 clones, 75% to 90% of them seen only once. The V gene's germline CDR1 is LGHDT and CDR2 YNNKEL (reference sequence). Trimming cost V 5 bases and J 4 bases, with 8 bases left between them. This CDR3 is built from 13 residues. This chain joins TRBV3-1 (or the pseudogene TRBV3-2) and TRBJ2-2, with D hard to call. The TCR sequence derives from a man aged 50 or older with active COVID-19. The sequencing sample was made of peripheral blood. For the CDR3, the DNA is TGTGCCAGCAGCGCGACGGGCACCGGGGAGCTGTTTTTT. Its protein product is CASSATGTGELFF.